Described below is a single T cell receptor beta chain sequence and its context. What it recognizes is unknown. Researchers ran the PCR with 60 Vbeta and 13 Jbeta primers. Clones were read by immunoSEQ multiplex PCR, and TCRdb kept only the in-frame ones, dropping some. Of some 66,000 clones listed, around 75% are singletons. Per germline, CDR1 SNHLY and CDR2 FYNNEI. The CDR3 runs to 13 residues. J lost 5 bases, V lost 6 bases, and 6 bases had no gene match. These data come from a study of cytomegalovirus exposure and HLA in healthy donors. The study's findings and limits: TCR beta chains numbering roughly 150 were designated cytomegalovirus-associated.

The origin of this receptor is a man aged 55 to 70 in good health and CMV-seropositive. The specimen was PBMCs. V is TRBV2 and J is TRBJ1-1; the match to TRBD1 covers 7 bases. The CDR3 sequence is CASSDRAKTEAFF. CDR3 nucleotides: TGTGCCAGCAGCGACAGGGCGAAGACTGAAGCTTTCTTT.